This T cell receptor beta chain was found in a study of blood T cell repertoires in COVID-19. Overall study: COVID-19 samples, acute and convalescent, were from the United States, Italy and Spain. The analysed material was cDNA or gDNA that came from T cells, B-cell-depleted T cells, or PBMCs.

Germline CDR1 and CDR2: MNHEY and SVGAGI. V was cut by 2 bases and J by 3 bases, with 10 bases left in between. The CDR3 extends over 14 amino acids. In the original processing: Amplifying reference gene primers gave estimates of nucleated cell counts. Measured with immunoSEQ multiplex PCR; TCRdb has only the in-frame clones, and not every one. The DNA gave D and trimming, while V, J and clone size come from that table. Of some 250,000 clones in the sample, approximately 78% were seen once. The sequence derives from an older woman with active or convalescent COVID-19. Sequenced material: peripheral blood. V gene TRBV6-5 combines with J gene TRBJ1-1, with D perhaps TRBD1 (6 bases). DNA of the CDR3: TGTGCCAGCAGTTACAACAGGGCGGACACTGAAGCTTTCTTT. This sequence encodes CASSYNRADTEAFF.